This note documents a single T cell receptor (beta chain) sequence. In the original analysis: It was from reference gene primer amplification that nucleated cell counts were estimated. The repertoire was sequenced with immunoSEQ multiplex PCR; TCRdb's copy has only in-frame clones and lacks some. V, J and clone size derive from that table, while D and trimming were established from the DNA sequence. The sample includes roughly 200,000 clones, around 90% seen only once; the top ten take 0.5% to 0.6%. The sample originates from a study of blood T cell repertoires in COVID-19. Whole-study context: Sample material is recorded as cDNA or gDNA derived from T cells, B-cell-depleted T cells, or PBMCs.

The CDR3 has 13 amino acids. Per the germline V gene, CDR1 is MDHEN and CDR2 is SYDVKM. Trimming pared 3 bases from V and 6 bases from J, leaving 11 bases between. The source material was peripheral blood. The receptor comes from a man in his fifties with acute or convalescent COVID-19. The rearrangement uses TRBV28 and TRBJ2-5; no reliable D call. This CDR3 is CASSFDMVKTQYF. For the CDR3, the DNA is TGTGCCAGCAGTTTTGACATGGTAAAGACCCAGTACTTC.